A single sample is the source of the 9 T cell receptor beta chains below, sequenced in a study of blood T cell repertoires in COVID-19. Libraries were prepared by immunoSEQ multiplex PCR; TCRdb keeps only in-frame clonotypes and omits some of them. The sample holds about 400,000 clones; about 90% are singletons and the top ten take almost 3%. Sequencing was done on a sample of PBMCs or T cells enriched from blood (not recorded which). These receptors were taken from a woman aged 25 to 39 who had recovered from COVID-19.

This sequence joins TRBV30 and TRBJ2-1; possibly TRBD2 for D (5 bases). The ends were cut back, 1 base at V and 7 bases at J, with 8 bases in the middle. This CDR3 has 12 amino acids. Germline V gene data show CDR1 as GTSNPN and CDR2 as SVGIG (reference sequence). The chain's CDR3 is CAWSGEGNEQFF. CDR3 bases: TGTGCCTGGAGTGGTGAGGGTAATGAGCAGTTCTTC.

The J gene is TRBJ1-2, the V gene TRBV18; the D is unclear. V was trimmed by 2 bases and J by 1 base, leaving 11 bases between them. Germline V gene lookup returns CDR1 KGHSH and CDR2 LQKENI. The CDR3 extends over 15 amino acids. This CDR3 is CASSPGPFGNYGYTF. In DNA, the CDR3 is TGTGCCAGCTCACCAGGGCCCTTCGGTAACTATGGCTACACCTTC.

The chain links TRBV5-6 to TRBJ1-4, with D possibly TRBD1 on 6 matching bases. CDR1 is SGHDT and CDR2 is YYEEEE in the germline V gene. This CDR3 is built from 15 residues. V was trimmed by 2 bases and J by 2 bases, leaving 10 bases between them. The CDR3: CASSLKGETNEKLFF. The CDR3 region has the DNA TGTGCCAGCAGCTTAAAGGGGGAGACTAATGAAAAACTGTTTTTT. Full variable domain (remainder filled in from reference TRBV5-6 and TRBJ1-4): DAGVTQSPTHLIKTRGQQVTLRCSPKSGHDTVSWYQQALGQGPQFIFQYYEEEERQRGNFPDRFSGHQFPNYSSELNVNALLLGDSALYLCASSLKGETNEKLFFGSGTQLSVL.

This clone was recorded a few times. CDR3 bases: TGTGCCAGCAGTTTTGGTCAGGGGGCATATACCGGGGAGCTGTTTTTT. Protein product: CASSFGQGAYTGELFF. The genes are TRBV28 and TRBJ2-2, with TRBD1 matching over 8 bases. Germline V lookup: CDR1 MDHEN, CDR2 SYDVKM. The CDR3 is 16 residues long. With 3 bases clipped from V and 5 bases from J, the junction kept 8 bases outside the gene matches.

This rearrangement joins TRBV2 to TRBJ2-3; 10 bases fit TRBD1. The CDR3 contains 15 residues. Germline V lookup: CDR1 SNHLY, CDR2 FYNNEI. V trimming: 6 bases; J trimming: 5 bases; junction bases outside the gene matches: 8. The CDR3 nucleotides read TGTGCCAGCAGGGGACAGGGGCAGGGAGGAGATACGCAGTATTTT. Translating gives CASRGQGQGGDTQYF.

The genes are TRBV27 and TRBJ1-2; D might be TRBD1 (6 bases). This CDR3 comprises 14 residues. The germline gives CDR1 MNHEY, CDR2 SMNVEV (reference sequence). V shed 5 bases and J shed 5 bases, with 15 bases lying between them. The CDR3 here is CASSDATGVYGYTF. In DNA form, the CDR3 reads TGTGCCAGCAGTGACGCGACAGGTGTATATGGCTACACCTTC.

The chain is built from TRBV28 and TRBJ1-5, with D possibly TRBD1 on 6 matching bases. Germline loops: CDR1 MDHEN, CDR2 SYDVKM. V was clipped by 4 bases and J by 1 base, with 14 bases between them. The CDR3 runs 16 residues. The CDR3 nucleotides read TGTGCCAGCAGTTGGCCGGGACACCTCAGCAATCAGCCCCAGCATTTT. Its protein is CASSWPGHLSNQPQHF. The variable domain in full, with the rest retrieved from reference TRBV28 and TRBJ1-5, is DVKVTQSSRYLVKRTGEKVFLECVQDMDHENMFWYRQDPGLGLRLIYFSYDVKMKEKGDIPEGYSVSREKKERFSLILESASTNQTSMYLCASSWPGHLSNQPQHFGDGTRLSIL.

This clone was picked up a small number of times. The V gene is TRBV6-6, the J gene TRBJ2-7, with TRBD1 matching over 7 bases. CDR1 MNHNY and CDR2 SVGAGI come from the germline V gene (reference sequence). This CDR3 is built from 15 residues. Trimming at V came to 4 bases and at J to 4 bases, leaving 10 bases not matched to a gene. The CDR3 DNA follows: TGTGCCAGCAGTTGGGACAGTGGGATTTTTTACGAGCAGTACTTC. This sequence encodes CASSWDSGIFYEQYF.

DNA for the CDR3: TGTGCCTGGAGTCGTGACTCCGGCTCTGGGGCCAACGTCCTGACTTTC. Its translation is CAWSRDSGSGANVLTF. This chain connects TRBV30 to TRBJ2-6; no reliable D call. Trimming shortened V by 2 bases and J by 0 bases, and 11 bases separated the two germline ends. Germline assignment: CDR1 GTSNPN and CDR2 SVGIG (reference sequence). The CDR3 extends over 16 amino acids.